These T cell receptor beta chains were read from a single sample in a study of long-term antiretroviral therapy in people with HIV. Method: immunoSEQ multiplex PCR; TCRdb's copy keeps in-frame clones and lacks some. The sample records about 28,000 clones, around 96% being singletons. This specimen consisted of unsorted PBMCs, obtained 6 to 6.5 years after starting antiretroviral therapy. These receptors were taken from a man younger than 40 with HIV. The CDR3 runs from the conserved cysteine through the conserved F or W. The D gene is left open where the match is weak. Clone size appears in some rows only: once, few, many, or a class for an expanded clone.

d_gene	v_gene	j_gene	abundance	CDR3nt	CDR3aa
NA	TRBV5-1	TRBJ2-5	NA	TGCGCCAGCAGCTACTCCGACTTGCAAGAGACCCAGTACTTC	CASSYSDLQETQYF
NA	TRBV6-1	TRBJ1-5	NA	TGTGCCAGCAGTGATATGGGGCAGGACAATCAGCCCCAGCATTTT	CASSDMGQDNQPQHF
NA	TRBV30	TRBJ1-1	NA	TGTGCCTGGAAAATGCGACGCGGGGCTGAAGCTTTCTTT	CAWKMRRGAEAFF
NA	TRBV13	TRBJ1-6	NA	TGTGCCAGCAGCCCCCGGCCAGGGCCCCTGGAGGCCCTCCACTTT	CASSPRPGPLEALHF
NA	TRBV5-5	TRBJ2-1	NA	TGTGCCAGCAGCTTTGTCCCGTACAATGAGCAGTTCTTC	CASSFVPYNEQFF
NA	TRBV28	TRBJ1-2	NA	TGTGCCAGCAGTTTGGGGGGTAACTATGGCTACACCTTC	CASSLGGNYGYTF
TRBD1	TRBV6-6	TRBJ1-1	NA	TGTGCCAGCATTCTAACAGGGGGACGGAACACTGAAGCTTTCTTT	CASILTGGRNTEAFF
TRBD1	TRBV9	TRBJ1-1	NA	TGTGCCAGCAGCGGTACAGGGGGCGCTGAAGCTTTCTTT	CASSGTGGAEAFF
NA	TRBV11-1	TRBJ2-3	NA	TGTGCCAGCAGCTGGTCAGTGGGAGATACGCAGTATTTT	CASSWSVGDTQYF
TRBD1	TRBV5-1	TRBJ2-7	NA	TGCGCCAGCAGCTTGTTCAGGACAGGGCCCTACGAGCAGTACTTC	CASSLFRTGPYEQYF
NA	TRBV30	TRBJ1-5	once	TGTGCCTGGAGTCCGGGGGCTCAGCCCCAGCATTTT	CAWSPGAQPQHF
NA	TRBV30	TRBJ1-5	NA	TGTGCCTGGAGTTATGAGGGTGGCTTCAATCAGCCCCAGCATTTT	CAWSYEGGFNQPQHF
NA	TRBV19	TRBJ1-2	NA	TGTGCCAGTAGTATACTAGACAGGAGGGATGGCTACACCTTC	CASSILDRRDGYTF
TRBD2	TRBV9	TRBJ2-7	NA	TGTGCCAGCAGCGCGGGACTAACAAAATCGTACGAGCAGTACTTC	CASSAGLTKSYEQYF
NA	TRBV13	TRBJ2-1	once	TGTGCCAGCACCCGTAGGGGGATATTCCATGAGCAGTTCTTC	CASTRRGIFHEQFF
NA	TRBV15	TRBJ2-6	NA	TGTGCCACCAGCAGAGGGGACAACTCTGGGGCCAACGTCCTGACTTTC	CATSRGDNSGANVLTF